This TCR beta chain was found in a study of patients and donors after allogeneic stem cell transplantation (dated by TCRdb to about 2020). Relative to germline, V is 5 bases shorter and J is 7 bases shorter, with 12 bases between their ends. From the cysteine up to the phenylalanine, the CDR3 has a length of 14 residues. This entry keeps only the CDR3 DNA: 42 bases, framed from base 1. The library was prepared using RT-PCR. Sequencing was carried out with a NextSeq 550. TCRdb applied fastp at Q25 and MiXCR to the public reads, then kept only in-frame beta chains. Rows merge per CDR3 protein into single entries with the most common DNA and genes. This sample lists 150,000 to 200,000 distinct CDR3 sequences; approximately 30% were detected once. The ten largest clones capture 3.2% of the sample. This clonotype was seen repeatedly, ten times or more. Its antigen has not been determined. Base qualities are not at hand, and no much larger clone is one base apart.

The chain was built from TRBV12-3 or TRBV12-4 and TRBJ1-6; the best D guess is TRBD1, with 6 bases matching. The TCR sequence derives from a human donor who was either an allogeneic HSCT recipient or a stem cell or donor lymphocyte infusion donor (not recorded which). It is not recorded whose cells these are; they may come from a transplant donor. The sample taken for sequencing was blood, either unsorted or a sorted T cell fraction (not recorded which). At the DNA level, the sequence is TGTGCCAGCAGTACGGGACAATTAAATTCACCCCTCCACTTT. It specifies CASSTGQLNSPLHF.